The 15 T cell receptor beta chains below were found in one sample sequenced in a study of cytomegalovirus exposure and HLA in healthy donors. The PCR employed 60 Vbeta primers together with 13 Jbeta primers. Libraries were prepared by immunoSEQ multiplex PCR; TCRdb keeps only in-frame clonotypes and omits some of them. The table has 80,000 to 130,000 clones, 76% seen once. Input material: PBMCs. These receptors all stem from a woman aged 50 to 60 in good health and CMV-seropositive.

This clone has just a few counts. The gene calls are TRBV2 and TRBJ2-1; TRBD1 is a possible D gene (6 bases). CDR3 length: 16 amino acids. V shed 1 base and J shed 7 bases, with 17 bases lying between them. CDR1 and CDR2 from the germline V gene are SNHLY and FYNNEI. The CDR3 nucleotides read TGTGCCAGCAGTGAAGGAATTACAGGGAGTTTGAATGAGCAGTTCTTC. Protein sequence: CASSEGITGSLNEQFF.

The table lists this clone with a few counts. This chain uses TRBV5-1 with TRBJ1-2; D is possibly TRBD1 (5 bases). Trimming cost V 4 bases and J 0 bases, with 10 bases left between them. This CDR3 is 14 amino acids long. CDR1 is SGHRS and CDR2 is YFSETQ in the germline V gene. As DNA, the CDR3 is TGCGCCAGCAGCGGTCTACAGGCTAACTATGGCTACACCTTC. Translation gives CASSGLQANYGYTF.

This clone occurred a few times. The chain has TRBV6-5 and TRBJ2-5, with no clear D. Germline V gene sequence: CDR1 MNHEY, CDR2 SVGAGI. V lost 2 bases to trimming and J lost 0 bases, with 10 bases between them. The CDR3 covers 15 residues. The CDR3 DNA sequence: TGTGCCAGCAGTTACGGCAGCGTCGACCAAGAGACCCAGTACTTC. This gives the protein CASSYGSVDQETQYF.

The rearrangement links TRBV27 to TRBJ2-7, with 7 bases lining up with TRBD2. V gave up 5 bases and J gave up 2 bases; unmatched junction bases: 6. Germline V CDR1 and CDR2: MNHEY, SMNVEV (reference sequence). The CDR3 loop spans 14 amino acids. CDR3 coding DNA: TGTGCCAGCAGTAAGACTAGCCGAGCCTACGAGCAGTACTTC. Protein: CASSKTSRAYEQYF.

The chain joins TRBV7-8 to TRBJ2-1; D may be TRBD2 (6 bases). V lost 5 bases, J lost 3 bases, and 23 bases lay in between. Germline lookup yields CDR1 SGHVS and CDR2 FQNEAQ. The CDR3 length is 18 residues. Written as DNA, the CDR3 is TGTGCCAGCAGCACCACCTCTCCGGGACTCATAAACTACAATGAGCAGTTCTTC. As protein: CASSTTSPGLINYNEQFF.

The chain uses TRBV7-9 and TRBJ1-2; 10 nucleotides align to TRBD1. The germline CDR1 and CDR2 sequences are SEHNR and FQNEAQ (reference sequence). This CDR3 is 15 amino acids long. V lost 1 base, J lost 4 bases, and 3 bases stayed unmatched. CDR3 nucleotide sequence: TGTGCCAGCAGCTTAGAGACAGGGGGCATCTATGGCTACACCTTC. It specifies CASSLETGGIYGYTF. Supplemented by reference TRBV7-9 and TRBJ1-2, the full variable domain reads DTGVSQNPRHKITKRGQNVTFRCDPISEHNRLYWYRQTLGQGPEFLTYFQNEAQLEKSRLLSDRFSAERPKGSFSTLEIQRTEQGDSAMYLCASSLETGGIYGYTFGSGTRLTVV.

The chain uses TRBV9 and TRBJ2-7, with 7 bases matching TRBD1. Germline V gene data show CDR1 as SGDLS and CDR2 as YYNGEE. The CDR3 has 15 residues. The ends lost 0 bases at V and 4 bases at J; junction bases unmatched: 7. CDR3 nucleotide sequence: TGTGCCAGCAGCGTAGCTGGGACAGAGAGTTACGAGCAGTACTTC. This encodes CASSVAGTESYEQYF.

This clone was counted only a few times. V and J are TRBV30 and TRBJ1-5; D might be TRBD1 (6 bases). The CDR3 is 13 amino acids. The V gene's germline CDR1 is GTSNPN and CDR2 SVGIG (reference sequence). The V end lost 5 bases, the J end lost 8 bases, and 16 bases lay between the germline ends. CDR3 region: CAWSFQGNEPQHF. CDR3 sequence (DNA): TGTGCCTGGTCGTTTCAGGGGAATGAGCCCCAGCATTTT.

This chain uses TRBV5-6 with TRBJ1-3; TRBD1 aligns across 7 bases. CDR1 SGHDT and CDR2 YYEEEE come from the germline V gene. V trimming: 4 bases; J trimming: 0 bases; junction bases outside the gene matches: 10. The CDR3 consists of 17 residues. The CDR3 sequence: CASSRIRDSNSGNTIYF. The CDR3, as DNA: TGTGCCAGCAGCCGCATCCGGGACAGCAACTCTGGAAACACCATATATTTT. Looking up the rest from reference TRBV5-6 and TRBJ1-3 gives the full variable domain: DAGVTQSPTHLIKTRGQQVTLRCSPKSGHDTVSWYQQALGQGPQFIFQYYEEEERQRGNFPDRFSGHQFPNYSSELNVNALLLGDSALYLCASSRIRDSNSGNTIYFGEGSWLTVV.

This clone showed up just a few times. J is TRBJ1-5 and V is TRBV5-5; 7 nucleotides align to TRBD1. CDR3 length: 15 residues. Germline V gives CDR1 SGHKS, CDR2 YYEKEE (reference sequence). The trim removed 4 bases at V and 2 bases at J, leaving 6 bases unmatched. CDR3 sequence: CASSLEGQRNQPQHF. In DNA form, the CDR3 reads TGTGCCAGCAGCCTGGAGGGACAGCGCAATCAGCCCCAGCATTTT.

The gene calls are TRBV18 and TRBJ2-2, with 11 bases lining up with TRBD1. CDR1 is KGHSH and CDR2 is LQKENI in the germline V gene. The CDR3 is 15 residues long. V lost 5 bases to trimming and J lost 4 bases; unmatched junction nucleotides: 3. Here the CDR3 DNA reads TGTGCCAGCTCATCCGGGACAGGGGGCACCGGGGAGCTGTTTTTT. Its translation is CASSSGTGGTGELFF.

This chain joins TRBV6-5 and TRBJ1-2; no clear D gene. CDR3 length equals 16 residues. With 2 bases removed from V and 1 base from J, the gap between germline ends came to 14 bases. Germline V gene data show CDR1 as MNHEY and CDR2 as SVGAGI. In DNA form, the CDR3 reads TGTGCCAGCAGTTACAGGCCAGGCGGGATTAACTATGGCTACACCTTC. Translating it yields CASSYRPGGINYGYTF.

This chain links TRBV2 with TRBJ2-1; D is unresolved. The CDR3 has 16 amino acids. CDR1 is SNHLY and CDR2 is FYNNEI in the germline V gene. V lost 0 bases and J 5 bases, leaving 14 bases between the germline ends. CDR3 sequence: CASSEAVRAIDNEQFF. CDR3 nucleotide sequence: TGTGCCAGCAGTGAAGCAGTGAGAGCCATCGACAATGAGCAGTTCTTC.

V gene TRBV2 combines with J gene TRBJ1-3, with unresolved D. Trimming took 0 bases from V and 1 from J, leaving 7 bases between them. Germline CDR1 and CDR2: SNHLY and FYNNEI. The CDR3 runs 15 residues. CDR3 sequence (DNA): TGTGCCAGCAGTGAAGCCCGTAGTTCTGGAAACACCATATATTTT. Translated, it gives CASSEARSSGNTIYF.

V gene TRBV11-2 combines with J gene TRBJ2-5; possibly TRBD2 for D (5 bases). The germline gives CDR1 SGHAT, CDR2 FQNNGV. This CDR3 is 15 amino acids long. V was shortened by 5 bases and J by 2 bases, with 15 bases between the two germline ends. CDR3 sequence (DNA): TGTGCCAGCAGCGACTATGTGGGTCGACAAGAGACCCAGTACTTC. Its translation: CASSDYVGRQETQYF.